The sample holds one count of the clone carrying this T cell receptor beta chain. Measured with immunoSEQ multiplex PCR; TCRdb has only the in-frame clones, and not every one. The table has approximately 100,000 clones, approximately 93% seen once; the top ten hold around 1.1%. Germline loops: CDR1 GTSNPN, CDR2 SVGIG (reference sequence). V shed 5 bases and J shed 0 bases, with 11 bases lying between them. CDR3 size: 14 residues. The data belong to a study of cytomegalovirus exposure and HLA in healthy donors. Material: PBMCs. V usage is TRBV30 and J usage is TRBJ2-1, with a weak D call TRBD1 (6 bases). This clonotype was obtained from a woman in her 30s in good health and CMV-seropositive. Written as DNA, the CDR3 is TGTGCCTGGGAACAGGGCGGCTCCTACAATGAGCAGTTCTTC. Amino acid sequence: CAWEQGGSYNEQFF.